The 22 T cell receptor beta chains presented below share a single source sample, sequenced in a study of T cell repertoires in cytomegalovirus infection. TCRdb passed the reads through MiXCR, listing each CDR3 protein once. In the table there are roughly 250,000 distinct CDR3 sequences, 12% of which are singletons. Sequencing was done on a sample of PBMCs. All receptors derive from a human donor in good health (CMV status not recorded). Some clones in this sample may be carry-over from other donors' samples.

In regard to this clonotype: This may arise from a read error, as a much more abundant clone is one base away. The rearrangement joins TRBV7-8 to TRBJ2-7; maybe TRBD2 (5 bases). Germline lookup yields CDR1 SGHVS and CDR2 FQNEAQ. Trimming took 11 bases from V and 4 from J, leaving 21 bases between them. The CDR3 extends over 14 amino acids. The CDR3 nucleotides are TGTGCCGGCACCCTAGATGGTAGCGCGTACGAGCAGTACTTC. Residues: CAGTLDGSAYEQYF. Full variable domain (outside the CDR3, taken from reference TRBV7-8 and TRBJ2-7): GAGVSQSPRYKVAKRGQDVALRCDPISGHVSLFWYQQALGQGPEFLTYFQNEAQLDKSGLPSDRFFAERPEGSVSTLKIQRTQQEDSAVYLCAGTLDGSAYEQYFGPGTRLTVT.

This clonotype was detected only a few times. The rearrangement joins TRBV20-1 to TRBJ2-2; 10 bases fit TRBD2. CDR1 DFQATT and CDR2 SNEGSKA come from the germline V gene (reference sequence). The V segment lost 0 bases and the J segment 5 bases; nucleotides outside the gene matches: 6. The CDR3 contains 16 residues. The CDR3 reads CSARDRGTSATGELFF. CDR3 DNA sequence: TGCAGTGCTAGAGATCGAGGGACTAGCGCTACCGGGGAGCTGTTTTTT.

This clonotype was recorded at least ten times. This chain links TRBV11-2 with TRBJ1-2; D gene ambiguous. The CDR3 runs 14 residues. Trimming pared 0 bases from V and 0 bases from J, leaving 5 bases between. The V gene's germline CDR1 is SGHAT and CDR2 FQNNGV. CDR3 residues: CASSLEVANYGYTF. CDR3 DNA sequence: TGTGCCAGCAGCTTAGAAGTTGCTAACTATGGCTACACCTTC.

This clonotype was seen ten or more times. This chain uses TRBV6-2 or TRBV6-3 with TRBJ1-1; TRBD1 aligns across 10 bases. Losses at the gene ends were 3 bases for V and 4 bases for J; bases not matched to a gene: 14. Per germline, CDR1 MNHEY and CDR2 SVGEGT. CDR3 length: 18 amino acids. The CDR3 loop is CASSYSPGQGLTSTEAFF. In DNA, the CDR3 is TGTGCCAGCAGTTATTCTCCGGGACAGGGGTTAACGAGCACTGAAGCTTTCTTT.

The chain carries TRBV18 and TRBJ2-7, with D tentatively TRBD1 (6 bases). V was pared by 4 bases and J by 5 bases, with 6 bases between. CDR3 length: 11 residues. Germline-derived CDR1 and CDR2 are KGHSH and LQKENI. The CDR3 sequence is CASSQGDEQYF. The CDR3 coding sequence is TGTGCCAGCTCACAGGGGGACGAGCAGTACTTC.

This clonotype has at least ten counts. This chain joins TRBV7-2 and TRBJ2-1, with D unresolved. The germline gives CDR1 SGHTA, CDR2 FQGNSA. The CDR3 covers 13 residues. V lost 0 bases and J lost 10, with 10 bases in between. The chain's CDR3 is CASSLAEWAEQFF. In nucleotides, the CDR3 is TGTGCCAGCAGCTTAGCCGAATGGGCCGAGCAGTTCTTC.

This chain connects TRBV7-6 to TRBJ2-1, with 7 bases identical to TRBD2. The CDR3 contains 14 residues. V shed 8 bases and J 3 bases; nucleotides not matched to a gene: 7. Germline-derived CDR1 and CDR2 are SGHVS and FNYEAQ. The CDR3 DNA is TGTGCCAGCGTCCAACCTAGCGGCTACAATGAGCAGTTCTTC. Residues: CASVQPSGYNEQFF. Using reference TRBV7-6 and TRBJ2-1 for the parts outside the CDR3, the full variable domain is GAGVSQSPRYKVTKRGQDVALRCDPISGHVSLYWYRQALGQGPEFLTYFNYEAQQDKSGLPNDRFSAERPEGSISTLTIQRTEQRDSAMYRCASVQPSGYNEQFFGPGTRLTVL.

At least ten counts were recorded for this clonotype. This chain links TRBV19 with TRBJ2-1; D not certain. There are 14 residues in the CDR3. V lost 3 bases, J lost 9 bases, and 15 bases lay in between. CDR1 is LNHDA and CDR2 is SQIVND in the germline V gene (reference sequence). CDR3 loop: CASSISPRNGEQFF. CDR3 sequence (DNA): TGTGCCAGTAGTATTTCGCCCCGGAACGGTGAGCAGTTCTTC.

This clonotype occurred many times. The chain recombines TRBV19 with TRBJ2-6; 7 bases fit TRBD2. Germline assignment: CDR1 LNHDA and CDR2 SQIVND (reference sequence). CDR3 length equals 15 residues. Trimming removed 5 bases from V and 2 bases from J; junction bases left unmatched: 3. CDR3: CASSPGGAGANVLTF. The DNA of the CDR3 is TGTGCCAGTAGTCCTGGGGGGGCTGGGGCCAACGTCCTGACTTTC.

The rearrangement uses TRBV9 and TRBJ2-1; D possibly uses TRBD1 or TRBD2 (5 bases each). Trimming removed 3 bases from V and 0 bases from J, with 13 bases in between. This CDR3 is 16 amino acids long. Germline values: CDR1 SGDLS, CDR2 YYNGEE. CDR3 sequence reads: CASSAGTVSSYNEQFF. Here the CDR3 DNA reads TGTGCCAGCAGCGCGGGGACGGTGAGCTCCTACAATGAGCAGTTCTTC.

This chain links TRBV18 with TRBJ1-6, with D perhaps matching TRBD1 (5 bases). Germline CDR1 is KGHSH and CDR2 is LQKENI. V lost 11 bases, J lost 6 bases, and 14 bases lay in between. The CDR3 spans 13 residues. This CDR3 is CAGGRDPNSPLHF. CDR3 bases: TGTGCCGGGGGAAGGGACCCTAATTCACCCCTCCACTTT.

This clonotype was detected many times. The rearrangement uses TRBV28 and TRBJ1-2; D is perhaps TRBD1 (6 bases). The CDR3 is 16 amino acids. The germline gives CDR1 MDHEN, CDR2 SYDVKM. With 3 bases removed from V and 2 bases from J, the gap between germline ends came to 16 bases. The CDR3 sequence is CASSFRGNRVNYGYTF. Here the CDR3 DNA reads TGTGCCAGCAGTTTTAGGGGAAACAGGGTCAACTATGGCTACACCTTC.

The chain uses TRBV7-4 and TRBJ2-7; no firm D call. Trimming removed 2 bases at V and 2 bases at J, with 10 bases between. The germline V gene encodes CDR1 SGHVT and CDR2 SQSDAQ. CDR3 length: 14 amino acids. CDR3 loop: CASSLRHSPYEQYF. The CDR3 coding sequence is TGTGCCAGCAGCTTAAGGCATTCTCCCTACGAGCAGTACTTC.

The rearrangement joins TRBV5-1 to TRBJ2-1, with a possible D match to TRBD1 (5 bases). The CDR3 has 16 residues. Germline V gene lookup returns CDR1 SGHRS and CDR2 YFSETQ. The ends were cut back, 2 bases at V and 5 bases at J, with 17 bases in the middle. CDR3 amino acids: CASSLGADRVNNEQFF. DNA for the CDR3: TGCGCCAGCAGCTTAGGGGCCGACCGCGTAAACAATGAGCAGTTCTTC.

The sample holds a few counts of this clonotype. V is TRBV29-1 and J is TRBJ1-1; possibly TRBD1 for D (5 bases). V lost 6 bases to trimming and J lost 11 bases, with 13 bases between them. This CDR3 comprises 10 residues. Germline CDR1 and CDR2: SQVTM and ANQGSEA. The CDR3 DNA reads TGCAGCGTAGCCGGGACCGGGGCTTTCTTT. It is translated as CSVAGTGAFF.

This sequence joins TRBV5-1 and TRBJ1-1; 8 nucleotides agree with TRBD1. Trimming removed 6 bases from V and 3 bases from J; junction bases left unmatched: 10. Germline V gene sequence: CDR1 SGHRS, CDR2 YFSETQ. CDR3 length equals 15 residues. CDR3 DNA: TGCGCCAGCAAAAAGCTCGGACAGGGTGACACTGAAGCTTTCTTT. Translated: CASKKLGQGDTEAFF. The variable domain in full, completed from reference TRBV5-1 and TRBJ1-1, reads KAGVTQTPRYLIKTRGQQVTLSCSPISGHRSVSWYQQTPGQGLQFLFEYFSETQRNKGNFPGRFSGRQFSNSRSEMNVSTLELGDSALYLCASKKLGQGDTEAFFGQGTRLTVV.

The V gene is TRBV20-1, the J gene TRBJ1-6, with D hard to call. V lost 4 bases, J lost 4 bases, and 11 bases lay in between. The CDR3 has 14 amino acids. Germline V CDR1 and CDR2: DFQATT, SNEGSKA (reference sequence). CDR3 sequence (DNA): TGCAGTGCTATGTCCGGCCAGTATAATTCACCCCTCCACTTT. This gives the protein CSAMSGQYNSPLHF.

This clonotype appeared many times. The rearrangement joins TRBV12-3 or TRBV12-4 to TRBJ2-3; 16 bases are shared with TRBD2. V dropped 6 bases and J dropped 6; count of bases not matched to a gene: 9. This CDR3 is built from 17 residues. The DNA for the CDR3 is TGTGCCAGCAGGTTACCGGGACTAGCGGGAGGGACGGATACGCAGTATTTT. This codes for CASRLPGLAGGTDTQYF.

This clonotype was recorded many times. CDR3: CASSLNLGYEQFF. DNA of the CDR3: TGTGCCAGCAGCTTAAATCTGGGCTATGAGCAGTTCTTC. This chain connects TRBV7-3 to TRBJ2-1; D uncertain. Trimming left V 1 base short and J 8 bases short, with 9 bases between. This CDR3 region has 13 residues. Germline CDR1 reads SGHTA; CDR2 reads FQGTGA.

V is TRBV19 and J is TRBJ1-1, with TRBD1 matching 12 bases. The CDR3 is 16 amino acids. Germline V lookup: CDR1 LNHDA, CDR2 SQIVND (reference sequence). The V gene end was trimmed by 7 bases and the J gene end by 2 bases; junction bases not matched to a gene: 8. This chain's CDR3 is CASTDRGTGGNTEAFF. As DNA, the CDR3 is TGTGCCAGTACCGACCGGGGGACAGGGGGCAACACTGAAGCTTTCTTT.

The V gene is TRBV29-1, the J gene TRBJ2-3; D may be TRBD1 (5 bases). The length of the CDR3 is 14 residues. The germline V gene has CDR1 SQVTM and CDR2 ANQGSEA. V was clipped by 4 bases and J by 0 bases, with 11 bases between them. CDR3 sequence reads: CSVVGQGSTDTQYF. For the CDR3, the DNA is TGCAGCGTTGTTGGGCAGGGTAGCACAGATACGCAGTATTTT.

The rearrangement uses TRBV19 and TRBJ1-5, with TRBD1 matching over 11 bases. Germline trimming cut 3 bases from V and 1 base from J; bases unmatched to any gene: 8. Per the germline V gene, CDR1 is LNHDA and CDR2 is SQIVND (reference sequence). This CDR3 spans 18 amino acids. The CDR3 region has the DNA TGTGCCAGTAGTATCCGGGACAGGGGGATATCGAGCAATCAGCCCCAGCATTTT. Its protein is CASSIRDRGISSNQPQHF. The full variable domain, with the rest looked up from reference TRBV19 and TRBJ1-5, is DGGITQSPKYLFRKEGQNVTLSCEQNLNHDAMYWYRQDPGQGLRLIYYSQIVNDFQKGDIAEGYSVSREKKESFPLTVTSAQKNPTAFYLCASSIRDRGISSNQPQHFGDGTRLSIL.